This T cell receptor beta chain derives from a study of shared clonotypes between healthy human individuals. The germline CDR1 and CDR2 sequences are MNHNS and SASEGT. V lost 3 bases to trimming and J lost 9 bases; unmatched junction nucleotides: 11. The CDR3 is made up of 15 amino acids. Data came from immunoSEQ multiplex PCR; TCRdb stores just in-frame clones and leaves some out. The table has hundreds of thousands of clones, around 78% seen once. The sequenced material came from memory CD4+ T cells sorted from blood. Subset in this sample: CD45RA-negative fraction. This chain links TRBV6-1 with TRBJ2-1; TRBD1 agrees at 7 bases. The sequence was obtained from a woman aged 25 to 45 in good health. CDR3 in DNA: TGTGCCAGCAGTGAGGGATCCGGGACAGCGGTTGAGCAGTTCTTC. This encodes CASSEGSGTAVEQFF.